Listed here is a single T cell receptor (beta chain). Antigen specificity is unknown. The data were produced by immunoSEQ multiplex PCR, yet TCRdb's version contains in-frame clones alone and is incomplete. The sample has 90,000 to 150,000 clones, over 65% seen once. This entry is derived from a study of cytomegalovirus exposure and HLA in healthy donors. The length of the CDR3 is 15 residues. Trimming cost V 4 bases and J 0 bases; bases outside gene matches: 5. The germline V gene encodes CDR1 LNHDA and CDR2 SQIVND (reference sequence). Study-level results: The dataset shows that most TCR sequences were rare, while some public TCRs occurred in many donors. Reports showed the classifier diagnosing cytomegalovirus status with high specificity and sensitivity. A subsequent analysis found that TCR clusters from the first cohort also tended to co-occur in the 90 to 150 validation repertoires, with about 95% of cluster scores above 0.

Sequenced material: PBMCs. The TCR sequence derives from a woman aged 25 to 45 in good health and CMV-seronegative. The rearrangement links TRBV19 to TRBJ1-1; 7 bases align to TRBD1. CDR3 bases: TGTGCCAGTAGTACCCCCGACAGGGTGAACACTGAAGCTTTCTTT. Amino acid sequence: CASSTPDRVNTEAFF.